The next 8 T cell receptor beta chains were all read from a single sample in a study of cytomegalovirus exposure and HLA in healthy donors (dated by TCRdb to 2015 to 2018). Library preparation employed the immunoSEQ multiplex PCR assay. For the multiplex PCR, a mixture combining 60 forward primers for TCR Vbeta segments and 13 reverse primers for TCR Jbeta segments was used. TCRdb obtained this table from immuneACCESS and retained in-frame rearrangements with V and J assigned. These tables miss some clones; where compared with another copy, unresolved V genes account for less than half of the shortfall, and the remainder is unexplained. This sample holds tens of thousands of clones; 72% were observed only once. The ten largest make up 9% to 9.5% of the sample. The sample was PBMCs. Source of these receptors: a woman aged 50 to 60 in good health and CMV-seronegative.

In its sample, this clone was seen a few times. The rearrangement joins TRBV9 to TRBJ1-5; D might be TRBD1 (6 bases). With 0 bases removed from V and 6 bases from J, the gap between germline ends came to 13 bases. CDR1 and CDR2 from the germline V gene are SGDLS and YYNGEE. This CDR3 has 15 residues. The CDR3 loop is CASSVGGGGVQPQHF. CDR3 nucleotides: TGTGCCAGCAGCGTAGGAGGGGGTGGTGTTCAGCCCCAGCATTTT.

As DNA, the CDR3 is TGCAGCGTTGAAGGGGACTTTCCAGATACGCAGTATTTT. It yields the protein CSVEGDFPDTQYF. The chain joins TRBV29-1 to TRBJ2-3, with a weak D call TRBD2 (6 bases). The V end lost 1 base, the J end lost 4 bases, and 9 bases lay between the germline ends. Germline CDR1 reads SQVTM; CDR2 reads ANQGSEA. CDR3 length: 13 amino acids.

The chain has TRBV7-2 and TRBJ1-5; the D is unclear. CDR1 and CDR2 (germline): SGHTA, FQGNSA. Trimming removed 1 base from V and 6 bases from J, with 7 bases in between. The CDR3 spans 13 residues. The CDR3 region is CASSLGAGQPQHF. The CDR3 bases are TGTGCCAGCAGCTTAGGGGCCGGTCAGCCCCAGCATTTT. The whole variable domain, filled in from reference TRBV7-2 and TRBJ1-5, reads GAGVSQSPSNKVTEKGKDVELRCDPISGHTALYWYRQSLGQGLEFLIYFQGNSAPDKSGLPSDRFSAERTGGSVSTLTIQRTQQEDSAVYLCASSLGAGQPQHFGDGTRLSIL.

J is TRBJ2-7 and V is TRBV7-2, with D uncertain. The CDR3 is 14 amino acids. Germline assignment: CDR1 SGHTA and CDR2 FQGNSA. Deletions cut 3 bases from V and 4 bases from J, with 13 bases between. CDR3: CASSFDNSRYEQYF. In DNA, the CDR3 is TGTGCCAGCAGCTTTGACAATTCCAGATACGAGCAGTACTTC.

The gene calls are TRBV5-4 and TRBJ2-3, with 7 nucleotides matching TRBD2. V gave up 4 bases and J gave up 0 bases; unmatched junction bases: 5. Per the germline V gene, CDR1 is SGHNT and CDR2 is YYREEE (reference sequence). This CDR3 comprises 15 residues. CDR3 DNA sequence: TGTGCCAGCAGCATAGCGGGTGCTAGCACAGATACGCAGTATTTT. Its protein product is CASSIAGASTDTQYF.

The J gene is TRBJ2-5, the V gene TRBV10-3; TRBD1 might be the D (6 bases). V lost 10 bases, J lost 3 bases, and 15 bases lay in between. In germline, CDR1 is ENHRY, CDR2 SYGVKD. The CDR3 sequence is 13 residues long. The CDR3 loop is CATTDSSKETQYF. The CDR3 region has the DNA TGTGCCACCACGGACAGCTCGAAAGAGACCCAGTACTTC.

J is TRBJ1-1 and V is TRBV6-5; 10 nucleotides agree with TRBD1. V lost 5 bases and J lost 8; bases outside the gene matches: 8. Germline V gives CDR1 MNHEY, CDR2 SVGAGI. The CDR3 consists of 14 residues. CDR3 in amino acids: CASSHRQGAMEAFF. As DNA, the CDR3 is TGTGCCAGCAGTCACCGACAGGGGGCGATGGAAGCTTTCTTT.

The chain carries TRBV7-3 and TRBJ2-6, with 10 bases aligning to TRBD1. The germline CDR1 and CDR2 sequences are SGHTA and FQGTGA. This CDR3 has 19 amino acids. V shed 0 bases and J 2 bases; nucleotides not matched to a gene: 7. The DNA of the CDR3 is TGTGCCAGCAGCTTAACCGTTGGACAGGGGGTGGCTGGGGCCAACGTCCTGACTTTC. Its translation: CASSLTVGQGVAGANVLTF. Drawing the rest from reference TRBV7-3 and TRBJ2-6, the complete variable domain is GAGVSQTPSNKVTEKGKYVELRCDPISGHTALYWYRQSLGQGPEFLIYFQGTGAADDSGLPNDRFFAVRPEGSVSTLKIQRTERGDSAVYLCASSLTVGQGVAGANVLTFGAGSRLTVL.